The clone carrying this TCR beta chain was seen at least ten times. Its antigen is not identified. The V gene end was trimmed by 3 bases and the J gene end by 5 bases; junction bases not matched to a gene: 3. There are 13 residues in the CDR3. These data originate in a study of neurological immune-mediated disorders. Study conclusions and caveats: Multiple sclerosis was found to have the least TCR clonal expansion, below healthy controls, and HTLV-1-associated myelopathy the most. CDR3 amino acid sequences found in expanded clones were never shared across subjects, suggesting private repertoires in all groups.

Every sequencing run drew on 15-18 subjects and yielded over 190 million TCR-beta sequences. TCRdb reanalysed the 5' RACE reads using MiXCR and keeps one entry per CDR3 protein. The sample lists some 33,000 distinct CDR3 sequences; approximately 1.5% were seen once. The source is a woman aged 25 to 45 with multiple sclerosis. This sequence joins TRBV12-3 or TRBV12-4 and TRBJ2-5; 7 bases line up with TRBD1. Sequences were obtained from PBMCs. DNA of the CDR3: TGTGCCAGCAGTTTGACAGGGACGGAGACCCAGTACTTC. Amino acid sequence: CASSLTGTETQYF.